A selection of T cell receptor beta chains follows, all from one sample in a study of T cell responses to AZD1222 COVID-19 vaccine. Method: immunoSEQ multiplex PCR; TCRdb's copy keeps in-frame clones and lacks some. The data hold 180,000 or so clones, with under 95% observed a single time. The input for sequencing was peripheral blood, taken 28 days after the second AZD1222 dose. These receptors were taken from an adult who received the AZD1222 COVID-19 vaccine. Each CDR3 is given with its conserved first and last residue. Fields, in order: D gene, clone size, J gene, V gene, CDR3 DNA, CDR3 protein. The D gene is left open where the match is weak. Part of the rows lack a size; the others show once, few, many or a class for expanded clones.

-,-,TRBJ1-1,TRBV5-1,TGCGCCAGCAGCTTCACCGAGAACACTGAAGCTTTCTTT,CASSFTENTEAFF
TRBD1,-,TRBJ1-2,TRBV6-5,TGTGCCAGCAGTTCACCGGGACAGGGGGGCTACACCTTC,CASSSPGQGGYTF
TRBD1,-,TRBJ1-4,TRBV6-1,TGTGCCAGCAGTGAGCTCAGGACAGGGAATGAAAAACTGTTTTTT,CASSELRTGNEKLFF
-,-,TRBJ2-2,TRBV28,TGTGCCAGCAGCGGACTGTCCGGGGAGCTGTTTTTT,CASSGLSGELFF
TRBD2,-,TRBJ2-5,TRBV30,TGTGCCTGGAGTCCTAGCGGGGGGCCGAGATTGGTAGGAAAGACCCAGTACTTC,CAWSPSGGPRLVGKTQYF
-,-,TRBJ2-1,TRBV18,TGTGCCAGCGGACAGCAGAGCTCCTACAATGAGCAGTTCTTC,CASGQQSSYNEQFF
-,-,TRBJ2-2,TRBV10-2,TGCGCCAGCAGTAGCCTAGCGTGGGGCGGGGAGCTGTTTTTT,CASSSLAWGGELFF
TRBD1,-,TRBJ1-4,TRBV25-1,TGTGCCAGCAGTGACAGGGGGCGGGAAAAACTGTTTTTT,CASSDRGREKLFF
-,-,TRBJ2-5,TRBV4-2,TGTGCCAGCAGTGGGAATCAAGAGACCCAGTACTTC,CASSGNQETQYF
TRBD1,-,TRBJ2-2,TRBV28,TGTGCCAGCAGTTTACAGGGGGCCGACGGGGAGCTGTTCTTT,CASSLQGADGELFF
TRBD2,once,TRBJ2-3,TRBV4-2,TGTGCCAGCAGCCAAGGGTCTAGCGGGGGGCCGACCACAGATACGCAGTATTTT,CASSQGSSGGPTTDTQYF
-,-,TRBJ1-1,TRBV29-1,TGCAGCGCCGTGGACACGAACACTGAAGCTTTCTTT,CSAVDTNTEAFF
-,-,TRBJ1-6,TRBV12-3/TRBV12-4,TGTGCCAGCAGGGAAGGGAATTCACCCCTCCACTTT,CASREGNSPLHF
-,-,TRBJ2-7,TRBV19,TGTGCCAGTAGCCGAGGAGGAAACGGGATCGAGCAGTACTTC,CASSRGGNGIEQYF
-,-,TRBJ1-2,TRBV4-1,TGCGCCAGCAGCCTGGGTCCAGCTTCTGTTAACTATGGCTACACCTTC,CASSLGPASVNYGYTF
TRBD1,-,TRBJ1-2,TRBV7-9,TGTGCCAGCACCCTCCCCGGGACAGACTATGGCTACACCTTC,CASTLPGTDYGYTF
TRBD2,-,TRBJ2-2,TRBV3-1/TRBV3-2,TGTGCCAGCAGCGGCCTCCCAGCGGGAGGGTACACCGGGGAGCTGTTTTTT,CASSGLPAGGYTGELFF
-,-,TRBJ2-1,TRBV5-1,TGCGCCAGCCAAGAGTGGACAGCCTACAATGAGCAGTTCTTC,CASQEWTAYNEQFF
-,-,TRBJ2-7,TRBV2,TGTGCCAGCAGTGACTACCTTTACGAGCAGTACTTC,CASSDYLYEQYF
-,-,TRBJ1-2,TRBV30,TGTGCCTGGAGTCCCCTCCCCCTCTCGACAGATAACTATGGCTACACCTTC,CAWSPLPLSTDNYGYTF
TRBD1,-,TRBJ2-1,TRBV6-5,TGTGCCAGCAGTTACGCGACAGGGTGGTACAATGAGCAGTTCTTC,CASSYATGWYNEQFF
-,once,TRBJ1-1,TRBV3-1/TRBV3-2,TGTGCCAGCAGCCAATGGGGACAGAACACTGAAGCTTTCTTT,CASSQWGQNTEAFF
-,-,TRBJ1-2,TRBV6-4,TGTGCCAGCAGCCCGACGTATGACGGGGTTTATGGCTACACCTTC,CASSPTYDGVYGYTF
TRBD1,-,TRBJ1-2,TRBV4-1,TGCGCCAGCAGCCAAGATTGGGCAGGGGGCTATGGCTACACCTTC,CASSQDWAGGYGYTF
-,-,TRBJ2-5,TRBV29-1,TGCAGCGTTCGGATTGGCGGGAAAGGGGAGACCCAGTACTTC,CSVRIGGKGETQYF
-,-,TRBJ1-2,TRBV5-1,TGCGCCAGCGCTGAGGTAGGGAATGGCTACACCTTC,CASAEVGNGYTF
-,-,TRBJ1-1,TRBV15,TGTGCCACCAGCAGACAGAGAGGAAAAGCTTTCTTT,CATSRQRGKAFF
-,-,TRBJ2-3,TRBV5-1,TGCGCCAGCAGCTACACCCTAGGGGATACGCAGTATTTT,CASSYTLGDTQYF
-,-,TRBJ1-1,TRBV18,TGTGCCAGCTCACCGGGACGGAACACTGAAGCTTTCTTT,CASSPGRNTEAFF
-,-,TRBJ1-1,TRBV21-1,TGTGCCAGCAGCGCCCGGACAGGGGAAGGACTGAACACTGAAGCTTTCTTT,CASSARTGEGLNTEAFF
-,-,TRBJ1-4,TRBV19,TGTGCCAGTAGTATAACCGGAACTAATGAAAAACTGTTTTTT,CASSITGTNEKLFF
TRBD2,-,TRBJ2-3,TRBV30,TGTGCCTCTCTTAGCGGGGGGTACACAGATACGCAGTATTTT,CASLSGGYTDTQYF
-,once,TRBJ1-1,TRBV30,TGTGCCTGGGGACTCGACGGGATGAACACTGAAGCTTTCTTT,CAWGLDGMNTEAFF
-,-,TRBJ2-2,TRBV7-3,TGTGCCAGCAGCTTAAGCCCTCCTACTTTAACCGGGGAGCTGTTTTTT,CASSLSPPTLTGELFF
TRBD2,-,TRBJ2-3,TRBV3-1/TRBV3-2,TGTGCCAGCAGCCAAAATCCCGGACTAGCGGGGGGGGATACGCAGTATTTT,CASSQNPGLAGGDTQYF
-,-,TRBJ1-2,TRBV6-5,TGTGCCAGCGGTCAGGGCGACTATGGCTACACCTTC,CASGQGDYGYTF
-,-,TRBJ1-2,TRBV2,TGTGCCAGCAGTGGCGGCTATGGCTACACCTTC,CASSGGYGYTF
TRBD2,-,TRBJ2-1,TRBV5-1,TGCGCCAGCAGCTTTGGGACTAGCGGGGGGTTCCCTTACAATGAGCAGTTCTTC,CASSFGTSGGFPYNEQFF
-,-,TRBJ1-2,TRBV4-1,TGCGCCAGCAGCCCCCCCCAAACAGGGAACTATGGCTACACCTTC,CASSPPQTGNYGYTF
-,-,TRBJ1-3,TRBV25-1,TGTGCCAGCAGTAGCCAGGGGCTCTCTGGAAACACCATATATTTT,CASSSQGLSGNTIYF
-,-,TRBJ2-2,TRBV30,TGTGCCTCGGAGGGGGGCGAGACGAACACCGGGGAGCTGTTTTTT,CASEGGETNTGELFF
-,-,TRBJ1-1,TRBV14,TGTGCCAGCAGCTCGACCTGGAACACTGAAGCTTTCTTT,CASSSTWNTEAFF
-,-,TRBJ2-7,TRBV7-2,TGTGCCAGCAGCCCTGGGGCCTACTCCTACGAGCAGTACTTC,CASSPGAYSYEQYF
TRBD1,-,TRBJ2-4,TRBV18,TGTGCCAGCTCACGCACGGGACAGATACTAGCCAAAAACATTCAGTACTTC,CASSRTGQILAKNIQYF
TRBD2,-,TRBJ2-3,TRBV5-8,TGTGCCAGCAGCTGGGGACTAGGGCCGCAGTATTTT,CASSWGLGPQYF
TRBD1,-,TRBJ1-1,TRBV5-5,TGTGCCAGCACCCCACCCGGACAGGGAGGGAGAGCTTTCTTT,CASTPPGQGGRAFF